These T cell receptor beta chains were read from a single sample in a study of blood T cell repertoires in COVID-19. The data were produced by immunoSEQ multiplex PCR, yet TCRdb's version contains in-frame clones alone and is incomplete. This sample has about 51,000 clones; more than 70% occur once, and the top ten carry 3.5% to 4.5%. The sample consisted of peripheral blood. The receptors shown here come from a man older than 75 with active COVID-19. Each CDR3 is given with its conserved first and last residue. The D gene is left open where the match is weak. Clone size is stated in some rows and not others, as once, few, many or a class when expanded.

j_call: TRBJ2-1; v_call: TRBV7-9; d_call: -; clone_size: -; cdr3_nt: TGTGCCGGAGCCGTTGTACAGGATGAGCAGTTCTTC; cdr3_aa: CAGAVVQDEQFF
j_call: TRBJ2-7; v_call: TRBV5-6; d_call: -; clone_size: -; cdr3_nt: TGTGCCAGCAGCCTAAGCTCCTACGAGCAGTACTTC; cdr3_aa: CASSLSSYEQYF
j_call: TRBJ1-4; v_call: TRBV19; d_call: TRBD1; clone_size: -; cdr3_nt: TGTGCCAGTAAGGGACAGGGGAATGAAAAACTGTTTTTT; cdr3_aa: CASKGQGNEKLFF
j_call: TRBJ2-7; v_call: TRBV4-3; d_call: -; clone_size: -; cdr3_nt: TGCGCCAGCAGCCAAGGCCTAGAAGGTTACGAGCAGTACTTC; cdr3_aa: CASSQGLEGYEQYF
j_call: TRBJ2-5; v_call: TRBV2; d_call: -; clone_size: -; cdr3_nt: TGTGCCAGCAGTGAACGTAGCGGCCGACAAAAAGAGACCCAGTACTTC; cdr3_aa: CASSERSGRQKETQYF
j_call: TRBJ2-3; v_call: TRBV2; d_call: TRBD2; clone_size: -; cdr3_nt: TGTGCCAGCAGTGTTTTCGATTCTAGCGGGAGCGTCGCGGATACGCAGTATTTT; cdr3_aa: CASSVFDSSGSVADTQYF
j_call: TRBJ2-7; v_call: TRBV6-1; d_call: -; clone_size: few; cdr3_nt: TGTGCCAGCAGTGAAGCTCCGAGCGGGCCCTCCTACGAGCAGTACTTC; cdr3_aa: CASSEAPSGPSYEQYF
j_call: TRBJ2-2; v_call: TRBV5-4; d_call: TRBD1; clone_size: few; cdr3_nt: TGTGCCAGCAGCTCCCGACAGGGGTTTGCCGGGGAGCTGTTTTTT; cdr3_aa: CASSSRQGFAGELFF
j_call: TRBJ2-7; v_call: TRBV7-6; d_call: TRBD1; clone_size: once; cdr3_nt: TGTGCCAGCAGCTTAGGAACAGGGGCAACCTACGAGCAGTACTTC; cdr3_aa: CASSLGTGATYEQYF
j_call: TRBJ1-4; v_call: TRBV7-2; d_call: -; clone_size: -; cdr3_nt: TGTGCCAGCAGCTTAGTCTGGACACCCCCGGAACTGTTTTTT; cdr3_aa: CASSLVWTPPELFF
j_call: TRBJ1-6; v_call: TRBV11-2; d_call: -; clone_size: -; cdr3_nt: TGTGCCAGCAGCGCCCATCCGGACAGTTCGGTTTCACCCCTCCACTTT; cdr3_aa: CASSAHPDSSVSPLHF
j_call: TRBJ2-3; v_call: TRBV10-3; d_call: -; clone_size: -; cdr3_nt: TGTGCCATCAGTGAAAGCCGCCTGGATACGCAGTATTTT; cdr3_aa: CAISESRLDTQYF
j_call: TRBJ1-1; v_call: TRBV7-2; d_call: -; clone_size: once; cdr3_nt: TGTGCCAGCAGCTTAGCGCTTCAGATTGCGGGCACTGAAGCTTTCTTT; cdr3_aa: CASSLALQIAGTEAFF
j_call: TRBJ1-5; v_call: TRBV4-2; d_call: TRBD1; clone_size: -; cdr3_nt: TGTGCCAGCAGCCCCCGAAAGGGACAGGGGGACCAGCCCCAGCATTTT; cdr3_aa: CASSPRKGQGDQPQHF